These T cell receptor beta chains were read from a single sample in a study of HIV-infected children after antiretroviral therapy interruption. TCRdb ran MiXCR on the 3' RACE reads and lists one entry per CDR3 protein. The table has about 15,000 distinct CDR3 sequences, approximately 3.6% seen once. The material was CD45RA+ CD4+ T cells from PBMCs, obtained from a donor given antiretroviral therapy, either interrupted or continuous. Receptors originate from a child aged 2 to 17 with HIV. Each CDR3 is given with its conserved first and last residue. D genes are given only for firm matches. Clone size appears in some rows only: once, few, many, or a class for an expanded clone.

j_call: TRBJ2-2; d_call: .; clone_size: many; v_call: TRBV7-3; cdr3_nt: TGTGCCAGCAGCTCAAACACCCCCGGGGAGCTGTTTTTT; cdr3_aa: CASSSNTPGELFF
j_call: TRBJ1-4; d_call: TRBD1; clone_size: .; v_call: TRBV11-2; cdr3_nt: TGTGCCAGCAGCCCCCAGGGGACAGTTAATGAAAAACTGTTTTTT; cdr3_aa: CASSPQGTVNEKLFF
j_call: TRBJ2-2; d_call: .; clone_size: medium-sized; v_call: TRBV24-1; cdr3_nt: TGTGCCACCAAAAACACCGGGGAGCTGTTTTTT; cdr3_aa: CATKNTGELFF
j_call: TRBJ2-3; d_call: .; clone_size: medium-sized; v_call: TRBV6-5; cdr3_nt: TGTGCCAGCAGTTACAGGGGGGGCACAGATACGCAGTATTTT; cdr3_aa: CASSYRGGTDTQYF
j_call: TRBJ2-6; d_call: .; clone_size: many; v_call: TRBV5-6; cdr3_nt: TGTGCCAGCAGCGGAATATCGCGTGGGGCCAACGTCCTGACTTTC; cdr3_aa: CASSGISRGANVLTF
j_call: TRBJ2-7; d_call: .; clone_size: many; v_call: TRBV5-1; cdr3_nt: TGCGCCAGCAGCGACCCGACAGTTTCCTACGAGCAGTACTTC; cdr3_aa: CASSDPTVSYEQYF
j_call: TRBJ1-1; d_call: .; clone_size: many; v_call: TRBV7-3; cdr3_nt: TGTGCCAGCAGCTTAAAAACAGGCCAAGTTTTCTTT; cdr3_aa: CASSLKTGQVFF
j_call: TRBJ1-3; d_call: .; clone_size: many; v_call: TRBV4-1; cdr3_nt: TGCGCCAGCAGCCATGGGGGAGGAGCAGGAGCCTCTGGAAACACCATATATTTT; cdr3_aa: CASSHGGGAGASGNTIYF
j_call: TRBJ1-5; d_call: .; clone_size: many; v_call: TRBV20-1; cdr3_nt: TGCAGTGCTCGAGTAGAGAGTCCCAATCAGCCCCAGCATTTT; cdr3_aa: CSARVESPNQPQHF
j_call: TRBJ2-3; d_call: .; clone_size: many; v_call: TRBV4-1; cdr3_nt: TGCGCCAGCAGCCAAGACCCGGTGAGCACAGATACGCAGTATTTT; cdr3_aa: CASSQDPVSTDTQYF
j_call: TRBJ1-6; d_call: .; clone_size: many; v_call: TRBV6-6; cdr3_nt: TGTGCCAGCGGTCGGACAGATAATTCGCCCCTCTACTTT; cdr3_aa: CASGRTDNSPLYF
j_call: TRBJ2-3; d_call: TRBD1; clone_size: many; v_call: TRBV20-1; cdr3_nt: TGCAGTGCTCCCCAGGGGGCGATAGATACGCAGTATTTT; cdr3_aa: CSAPQGAIDTQYF
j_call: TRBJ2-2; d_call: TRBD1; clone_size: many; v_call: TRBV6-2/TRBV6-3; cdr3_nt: TGTGCCAGCAGTACAGGGGCCGCTGTCAAGCTGTTTTTT; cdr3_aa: CASSTGAAVKLFF
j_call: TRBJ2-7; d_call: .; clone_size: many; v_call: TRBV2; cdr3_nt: TGTGCCAGCAGTTTCGGACAGGAGGGTGGGCAGTACTTC; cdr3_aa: CASSFGQEGGQYF
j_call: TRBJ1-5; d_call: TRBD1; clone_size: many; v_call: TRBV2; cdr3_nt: TGTGCCAGCAGCGGGGGGACAGGCGATCAGCCCCAGCATTTT; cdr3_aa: CASSGGTGDQPQHF
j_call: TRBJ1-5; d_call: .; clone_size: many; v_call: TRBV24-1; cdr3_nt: TGTGCCACCGCCCTTAGGAGCAATCGGCCCCAGCATTTT; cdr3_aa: CATALRSNRPQHF
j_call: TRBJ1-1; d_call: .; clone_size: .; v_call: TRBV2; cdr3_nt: TGTGCCAGCAGGGGGGGGAACACTGAAGCTTTCTTT; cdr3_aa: CASRGGNTEAFF
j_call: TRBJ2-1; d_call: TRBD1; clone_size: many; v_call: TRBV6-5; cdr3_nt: TGTGCCAGCAGTGCGGGACAGGAATCCTACAATGAGCAGTTCTTC; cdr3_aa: CASSAGQESYNEQFF
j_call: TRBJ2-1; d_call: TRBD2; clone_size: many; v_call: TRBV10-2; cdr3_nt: TGCGCCAGCAGCGGACTAGCGGGGAGGTACAATGAGCAGTTCTTC; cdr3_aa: CASSGLAGRYNEQFF
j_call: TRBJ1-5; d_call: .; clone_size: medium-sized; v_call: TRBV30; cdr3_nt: TGTGCCTGGACCTTACAGGGAGGTAATCAGCCCCAGCATTTT; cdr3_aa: CAWTLQGGNQPQHF
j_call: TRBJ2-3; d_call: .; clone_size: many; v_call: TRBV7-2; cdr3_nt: TGTGCCAGCAGCTCCCTCCCCAGGGTCGCAGATACGCAGTATTTT; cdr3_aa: CASSSLPRVADTQYF
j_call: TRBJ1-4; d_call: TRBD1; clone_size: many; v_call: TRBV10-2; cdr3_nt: TGCGCCAGCAGTGTCGGACAGGGAACTAATGAAAAACTGTTTTTT; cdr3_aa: CASSVGQGTNEKLFF
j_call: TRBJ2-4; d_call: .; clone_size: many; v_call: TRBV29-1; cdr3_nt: TGCAGCGGGGAGAAGGGAAACATTCAGTACTTC; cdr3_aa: CSGEKGNIQYF
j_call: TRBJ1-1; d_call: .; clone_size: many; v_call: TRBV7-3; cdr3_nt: TGTGCCAGCAGCTTGCTGGGGTCAAACACTGAAGCTTTCTTT; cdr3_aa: CASSLLGSNTEAFF
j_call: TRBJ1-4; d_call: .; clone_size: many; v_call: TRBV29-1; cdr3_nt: TGCAGCGCTTCCGGGGGGCAGGCTGAAAAACTGTTTTTT; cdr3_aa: CSASGGQAEKLFF
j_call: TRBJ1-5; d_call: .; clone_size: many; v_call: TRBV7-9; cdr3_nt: TGTGCCAGCAGCTTTGAACTGCAGCCCCAGCATTTT; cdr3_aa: CASSFELQPQHF
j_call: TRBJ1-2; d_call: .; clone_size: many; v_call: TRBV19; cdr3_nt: TGTGCCAGTACCCGCCGGTGGGGCCCAGAGGTGTATGGCTACACCTTC; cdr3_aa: CASTRRWGPEVYGYTF
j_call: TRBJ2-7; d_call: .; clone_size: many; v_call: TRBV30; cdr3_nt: TGTGCCTGGAAGAGGGTTGGGTCCCCATACGAGCAGTACTTC; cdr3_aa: CAWKRVGSPYEQYF
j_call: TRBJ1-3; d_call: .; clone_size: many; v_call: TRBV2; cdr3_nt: TGTGCCAGCAGTGAAGTACTCGGGTCGCCGATACCTTCTGGAAACACCATATATTTT; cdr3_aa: CASSEVLGSPIPSGNTIYF
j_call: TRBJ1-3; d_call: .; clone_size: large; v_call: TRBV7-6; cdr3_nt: TGTGCCAGCAGCTTAGCGATCCTAGAGGCCGGAAACACCATATATTTT; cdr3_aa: CASSLAILEAGNTIYF
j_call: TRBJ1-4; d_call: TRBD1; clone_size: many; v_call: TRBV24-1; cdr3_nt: TGTGCCACCAGGGAATCCGGGACAGTAAATGAAAAACTGTTTTTT; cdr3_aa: CATRESGTVNEKLFF
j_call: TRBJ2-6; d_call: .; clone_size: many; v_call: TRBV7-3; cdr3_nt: TGTGCCAGCACTTCTACCTTCTCTGGGGCCAACGTCCTGACTTTC; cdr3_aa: CASTSTFSGANVLTF
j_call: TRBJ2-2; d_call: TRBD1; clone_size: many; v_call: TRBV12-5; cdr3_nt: TGTGCTAGTGGACCGAACAGGGGGCTAGGGGAGCTGTTTTTT; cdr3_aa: CASGPNRGLGELFF
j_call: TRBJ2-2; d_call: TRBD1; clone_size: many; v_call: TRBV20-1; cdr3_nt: TGCAGTGCTAGACAGCCGGGACAGGGGCCCGGGGAGCTGTTTTTT; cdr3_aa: CSARQPGQGPGELFF
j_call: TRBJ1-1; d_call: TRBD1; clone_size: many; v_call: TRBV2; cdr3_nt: TGTGCCACAACAGGAGGGACAGGGTATGCTGAAGCTTTCTTT; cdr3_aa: CATTGGTGYAEAFF
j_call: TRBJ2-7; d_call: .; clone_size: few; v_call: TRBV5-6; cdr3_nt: TGTGCCAGCAGCTCCGACGGACGATTCACGTGGGAGCAGTACTTC; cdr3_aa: CASSSDGRFTWEQYF
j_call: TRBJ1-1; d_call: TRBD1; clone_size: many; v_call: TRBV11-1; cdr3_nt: TGTGCCAGCAGCCTAGGGGACAGACTCACTGAAGCTTTCTTT; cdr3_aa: CASSLGDRLTEAFF
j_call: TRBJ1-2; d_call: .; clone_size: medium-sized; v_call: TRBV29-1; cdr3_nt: TGCAGCGTTTACACGGCAGAGGGCTACACCTTC; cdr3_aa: CSVYTAEGYTF
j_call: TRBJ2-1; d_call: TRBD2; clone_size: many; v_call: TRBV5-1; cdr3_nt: TGCGCCAGCAGCTTGGACGGGGGGGCCTACAATGAGCAGTTCTTC; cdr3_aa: CASSLDGGAYNEQFF
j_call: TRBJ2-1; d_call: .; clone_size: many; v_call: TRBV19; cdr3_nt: TGTGCCACGTCTAGCCGGGGCGGGATCGCCTACAATGAGCAGTTCTTC; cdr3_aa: CATSSRGGIAYNEQFF
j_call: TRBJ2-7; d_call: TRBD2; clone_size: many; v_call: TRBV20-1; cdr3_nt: TGCAGTGCTACCACACCCGCCGGGGGAGGGCACATAGGTGGGGAGCAGTACTTC; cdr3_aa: CSATTPAGGGHIGGEQYF
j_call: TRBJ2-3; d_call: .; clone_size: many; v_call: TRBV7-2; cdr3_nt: TGTGCCAGCAGCTTGCCAGGGAAGGGCACAGATACGCAGTATTTT; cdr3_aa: CASSLPGKGTDTQYF
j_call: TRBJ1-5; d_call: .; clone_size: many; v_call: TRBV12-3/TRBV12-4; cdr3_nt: TGTGCTAGTGGTCCGGGGGGCGAAAGGGGCAATCAGCCCCAGCATTTT; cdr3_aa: CASGPGGERGNQPQHF